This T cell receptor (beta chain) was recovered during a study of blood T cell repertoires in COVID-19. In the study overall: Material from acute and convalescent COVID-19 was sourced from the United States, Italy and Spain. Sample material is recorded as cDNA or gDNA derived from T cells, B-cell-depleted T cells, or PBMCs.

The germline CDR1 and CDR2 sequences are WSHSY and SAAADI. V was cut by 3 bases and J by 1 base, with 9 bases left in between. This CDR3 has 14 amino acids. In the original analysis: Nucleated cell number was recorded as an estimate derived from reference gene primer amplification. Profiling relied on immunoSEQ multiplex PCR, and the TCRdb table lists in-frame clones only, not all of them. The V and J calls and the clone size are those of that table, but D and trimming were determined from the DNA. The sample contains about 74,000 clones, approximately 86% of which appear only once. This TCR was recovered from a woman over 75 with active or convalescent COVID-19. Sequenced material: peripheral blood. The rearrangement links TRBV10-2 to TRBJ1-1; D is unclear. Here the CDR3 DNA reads TGCGCCAGCAGTGAAACACAGCAGAACACTGAAGCTTTCTTT. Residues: CASSETQQNTEAFF.